The clone carrying this T cell receptor (beta chain) was recorded many times. The data stem from a study of blood T cell repertoires in COVID-19. Study-level information: PBMCs, B-cell-depleted T cells, or T cells were the source of the cDNA or gDNA that made up the material.

Some clones are missing from TCRdb's copy, which holds only in-frame ones; the method was immunoSEQ multiplex PCR. The repertoire includes tens of thousands of clones, about 80% of them detected once, and roughly a sixth sits in the top ten. The TCR sequence derives from a man at least 80 years old with active COVID-19. Sequences were obtained from peripheral blood.

The CDR3 coding sequence is TGTGCCAGCAGTTCTTATCAGGGGGCCTCCTACGAGCAGTACTTC. It codes for CASSSYQGASYEQYF. The V call is TRBV28, the J call TRBJ2-7, with 8 bases identical to TRBD1. CDR1 is MDHEN, CDR2 SYDVKM, per germline. Trimming at V came to 4 bases and at J to 0 bases, leaving 5 bases not matched to a gene. The CDR3 spans 15 residues.